This TCR beta chain was found in a study of Tregs in tolerant kidney transplant recipients. Broader study findings: Tregs expanded with activated donor B cells seemed most donor-specific. Donor-specific Treg expansion exceeded global Treg expansion in tolerant patients, suggesting antigen drive.

The repertoire was sequenced with immunoSEQ multiplex PCR; TCRdb's copy has only in-frame clones and lacks some. The repertoire has 98,000 or so clones, 85% to 90% of them found once; the top ten carry just under 0.35%. This clone has a single count. Its antigen is undetermined. Unstimulated Tregs (CD4+CD25+CD127-) and CD4+CD25- non-Tregs were sorted from PBMCs. The CDR3 consists of 16 residues. Per the germline V gene, CDR1 is SGHTA and CDR2 is FQGNSA. Germline trimming cut 2 bases from V and 4 bases from J; bases unmatched to any gene: 7. The chain joins TRBV7-2 to TRBJ2-3; TRBD2 matches 9 bases. The sample here was CD4+ T cells from blood, taken before the transplant. The TCR originated in a human donor who received a combined kidney and bone marrow transplant. The DNA of the CDR3 is TGTGCCAGCAGCTTAAGTGTAGCGGGAGCTGCAGATACGCAGTATTTT. It translates to CASSLSVAGAADTQYF.